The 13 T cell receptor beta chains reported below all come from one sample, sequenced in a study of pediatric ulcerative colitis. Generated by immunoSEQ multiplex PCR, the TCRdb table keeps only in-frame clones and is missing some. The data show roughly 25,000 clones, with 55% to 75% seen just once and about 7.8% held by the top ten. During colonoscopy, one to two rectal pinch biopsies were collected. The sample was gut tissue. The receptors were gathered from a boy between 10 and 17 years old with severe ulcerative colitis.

DNA of the CDR3: TGTGCCAGCAGCTCGCAGGGGGCTGGGGCCAACGTCCTGACTTTC. This translates into CASSSQGAGANVLTF. The V and J genes are TRBV7-2 and TRBJ2-6; 7 bases match TRBD1. With 4 bases clipped from V and 2 bases from J, the junction kept 2 bases outside the gene matches. The CDR3 consists of 15 residues. CDR1 is SGHTA and CDR2 is FQGNSA in the germline V gene. The full variable domain, with the rest looked up from reference TRBV7-2 and TRBJ2-6, is GAGVSQSPSNKVTEKGKDVELRCDPISGHTALYWYRQSLGQGLEFLIYFQGNSAPDKSGLPSDRFSAERTGGSVSTLTIQRTQQEDSAVYLCASSSQGAGANVLTFGAGSRLTVL.

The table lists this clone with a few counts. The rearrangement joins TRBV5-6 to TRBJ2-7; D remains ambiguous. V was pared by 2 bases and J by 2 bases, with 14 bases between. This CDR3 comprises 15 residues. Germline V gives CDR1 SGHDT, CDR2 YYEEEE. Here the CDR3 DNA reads TGTGCCAGCAGCTTCAACGGCGACCTTACCTACGAGCAGTACTTC. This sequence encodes CASSFNGDLTYEQYF.

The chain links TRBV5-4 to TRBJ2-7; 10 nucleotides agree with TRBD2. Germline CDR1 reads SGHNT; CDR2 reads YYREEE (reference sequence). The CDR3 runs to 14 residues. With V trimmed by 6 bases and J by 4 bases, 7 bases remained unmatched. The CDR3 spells CASIISGRSYEQYF. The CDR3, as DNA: TGTGCCAGCATCATTAGCGGGAGGTCGTACGAGCAGTACTTC.

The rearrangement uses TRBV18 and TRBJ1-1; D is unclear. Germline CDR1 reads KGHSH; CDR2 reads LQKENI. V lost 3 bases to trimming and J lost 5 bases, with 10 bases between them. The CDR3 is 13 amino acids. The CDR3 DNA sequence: TGTGCCAGCTCACCCACTCGGGAGACTGAAGCTTTCTTT. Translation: CASSPTRETEAFF.

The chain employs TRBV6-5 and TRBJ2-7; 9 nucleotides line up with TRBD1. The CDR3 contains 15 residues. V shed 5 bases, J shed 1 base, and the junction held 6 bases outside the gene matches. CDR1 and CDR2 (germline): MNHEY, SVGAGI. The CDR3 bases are TGTGCCAGCAGTCGCCCTGGGACAGGGTCCTACGAGCAGTACTTC. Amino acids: CASSRPGTGSYEQYF.

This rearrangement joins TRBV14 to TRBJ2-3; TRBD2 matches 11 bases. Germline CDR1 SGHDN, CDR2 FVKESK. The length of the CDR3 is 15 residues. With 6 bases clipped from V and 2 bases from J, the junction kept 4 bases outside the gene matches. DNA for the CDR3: TGTGCCAGCAGTGTAGCGGGAGGGAACACAGATACGCAGTATTTT. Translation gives CASSVAGGNTDTQYF.

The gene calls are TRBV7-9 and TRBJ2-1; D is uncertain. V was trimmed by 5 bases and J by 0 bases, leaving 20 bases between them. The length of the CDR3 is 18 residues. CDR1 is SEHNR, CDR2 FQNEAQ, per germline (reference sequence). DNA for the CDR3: TGTGCCAGCAGCCACGACCCAACCGGCGTCAGCTCCTACAATGAGCAGTTCTTC. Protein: CASSHDPTGVSSYNEQFF.

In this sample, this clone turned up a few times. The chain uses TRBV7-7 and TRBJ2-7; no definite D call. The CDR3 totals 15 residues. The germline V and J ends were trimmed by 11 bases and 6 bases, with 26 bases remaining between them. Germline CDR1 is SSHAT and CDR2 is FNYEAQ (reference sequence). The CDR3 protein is CAPAFVGPLLPEQYF. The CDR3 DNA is TGTGCCCCGGCTTTCGTAGGGCCTCTCCTTCCCGAGCAGTACTTC.

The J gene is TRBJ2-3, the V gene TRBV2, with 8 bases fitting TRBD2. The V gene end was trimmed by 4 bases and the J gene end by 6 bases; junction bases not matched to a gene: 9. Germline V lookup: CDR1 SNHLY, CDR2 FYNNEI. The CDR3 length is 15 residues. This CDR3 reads CASSAGGLAEDTQYF. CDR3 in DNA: TGTGCCAGCAGTGCCGGCGGACTAGCAGAGGATACGCAGTATTTT.

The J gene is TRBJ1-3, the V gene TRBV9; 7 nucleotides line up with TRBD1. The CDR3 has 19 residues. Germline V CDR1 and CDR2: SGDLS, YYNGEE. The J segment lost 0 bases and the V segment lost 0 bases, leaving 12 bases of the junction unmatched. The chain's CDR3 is CASSVDGGGGTDSGNTIYF. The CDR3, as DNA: TGTGCCAGCAGCGTAGACGGAGGAGGAGGGACAGACTCTGGAAACACCATATATTTT.

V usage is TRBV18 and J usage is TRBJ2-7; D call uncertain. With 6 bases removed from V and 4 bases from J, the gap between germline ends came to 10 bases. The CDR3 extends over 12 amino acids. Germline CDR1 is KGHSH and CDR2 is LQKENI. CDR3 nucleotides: TGTGCCAGCTCCACCGACGGGTACGAGCAGTACTTC. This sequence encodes CASSTDGYEQYF.

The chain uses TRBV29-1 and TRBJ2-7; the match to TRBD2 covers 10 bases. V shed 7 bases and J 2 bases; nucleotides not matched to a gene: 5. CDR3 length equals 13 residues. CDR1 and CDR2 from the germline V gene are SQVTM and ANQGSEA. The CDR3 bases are TGCAGCGCCCAGCTAGCGGGAGCCTACGAGCAGTACTTC. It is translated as CSAQLAGAYEQYF.

This CDR3 is CASSYGQASYNEQFF. CDR3 DNA: TGTGCCAGCAGCTACGGACAGGCCTCCTACAATGAGCAGTTCTTC. This chain joins TRBV7-3 and TRBJ2-1, with 7 bases that match TRBD1. The germline V gene encodes CDR1 SGHTA and CDR2 FQGTGA. The CDR3 runs 15 residues. Trimming cost V 4 bases and J 0 bases; bases outside gene matches: 3. Based on the CDR3 plus reference TRBV7-3 and TRBJ2-1, the full variable domain is GAGVSQTPSNKVTEKGKYVELRCDPISGHTALYWYRQSLGQGPEFLIYFQGTGAADDSGLPNDRFFAVRPEGSVSTLKIQRTERGDSAVYLCASSYGQASYNEQFFGPGTRLTVL.